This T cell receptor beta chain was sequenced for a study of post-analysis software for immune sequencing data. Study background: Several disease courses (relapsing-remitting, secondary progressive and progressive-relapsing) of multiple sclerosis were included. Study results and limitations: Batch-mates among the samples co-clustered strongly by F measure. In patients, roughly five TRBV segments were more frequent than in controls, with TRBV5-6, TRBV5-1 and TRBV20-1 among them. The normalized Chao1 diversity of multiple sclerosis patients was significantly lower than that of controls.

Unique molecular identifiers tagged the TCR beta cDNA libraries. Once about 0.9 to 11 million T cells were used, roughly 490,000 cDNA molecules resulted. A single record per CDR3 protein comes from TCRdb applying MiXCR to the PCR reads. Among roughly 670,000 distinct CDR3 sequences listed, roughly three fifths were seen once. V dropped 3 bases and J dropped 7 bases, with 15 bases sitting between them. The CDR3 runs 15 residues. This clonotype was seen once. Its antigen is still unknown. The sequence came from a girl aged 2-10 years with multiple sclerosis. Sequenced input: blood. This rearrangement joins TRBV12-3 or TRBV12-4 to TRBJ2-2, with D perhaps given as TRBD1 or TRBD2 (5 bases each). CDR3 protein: CASSFRGSESGELFF. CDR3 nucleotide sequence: TGTGCCAGCAGTTTTCGGGGCTCGGAGAGCGGGGAGCTGTTTTTT.